This T cell receptor beta chain was sequenced during a study of radiation and T cells in renal cell carcinoma. The repertoire was sequenced with immunoSEQ multiplex PCR; TCRdb's copy has only in-frame clones and lacks some. The sample includes over 45,000 clones, roughly three quarters seen only once; the top ten take roughly 7.2%. Time point meaning: baseline pretreatment blood. The treatment was: 15 Gy SBRT to primary tumor, nephrectomy 4 weeks later. The receptor was isolated from a man in his sixties with renal cell carcinoma. The sample in question was blood, obtained from a patient whose treatment included radiotherapy and nephrectomy.

This chain's CDR3 is CAWSAGTDEKLFF. The CDR3 DNA follows: TGTGCCTGGTCCGCCGGGACAGATGAAAAACTGTTTTTT. The chain links TRBV30 to TRBJ1-4; TRBD1 matches 7 bases. The V segment lost 5 bases and the J segment 6 bases; nucleotides outside the gene matches: 6. The CDR3 covers 13 residues. CDR1 is GTSNPN and CDR2 is SVGIG in the germline V gene (reference sequence).